Presented here are 27 T cell receptor beta chains from one specimen sequenced in a study of post-analysis software for immune sequencing data. Overall study findings and caveats: TRBV5-6, TRBV5-1 and TRBV20-1 were among 4 or 5 TRBV segments more frequent in patients than controls.

Built from TCR beta cDNA, the libraries had unique molecular identifiers in them. TCRdb recomputed calls from the PCR reads with MiXCR, one row per CDR3 protein. The sample lists hundreds of thousands of distinct CDR3 sequences, 25% to 30% occurring once. Their antigens remain unidentified. Sequenced input: blood. The receptors shown here come from a girl between 10 and 17 years old with multiple sclerosis.

This clonotype was observed a handful of times. The chain couples TRBV24-1 to TRBJ2-3; 9 nucleotides agree with TRBD2. The CDR3 length is 19 residues. The trim removed 5 bases at V and 2 bases at J, leaving 16 bases unmatched. The germline gives CDR1 KGHDR, CDR2 SFDVKD. The CDR3 region has the DNA TGTGCCACCAGTGGGTTTCGCGCGGGGGGGCTGGATTACACAGATACGCAGTATTTT. It is translated as CATSGFRAGGLDYTDTQYF.

This clonotype was counted between two and nine times. The chain carries TRBV12-3 or TRBV12-4 and TRBJ2-4; a weak D match, TRBD1 (6 bases). The ends were cut back, 6 bases at V and 3 bases at J, with 18 bases in the middle. The CDR3 covers 16 residues. The CDR3 coding sequence is TGTGCCAGCAGGCCCGCCGGGACACCTCACAAAAACATTCAGTACTTC. Translating gives CASRPAGTPHKNIQYF.

This clonotype turned up a few times. The CDR3 reads CSARVSPGPDEKLFF. The CDR3, as DNA: TGCAGTGCTAGGGTCTCGCCAGGGCCGGATGAAAAACTGTTTTTT. The rearrangement uses TRBV20-1 and TRBJ1-4, with D possibly being TRBD1 (5 bases). V was clipped by 3 bases and J by 6 bases, with 17 bases between them. CDR3 length: 15 amino acids. Germline CDR1 reads DFQATT; CDR2 reads SNEGSKA (reference sequence).

The J gene is TRBJ2-3, the V gene TRBV28, with TRBD2 matching over 11 bases. CDR3 size: 17 residues. The germline CDR1 and CDR2 sequences are MDHEN and SYDVKM. Unmatched junction bases numbered 16, after V lost 6 bases and J lost 8 bases. In DNA form, the CDR3 reads TGTGCCAGCAGACTAGGGACTAGCGGACGAATGGGGGGTACGCAGTATTTT. Amino acid sequence: CASRLGTSGRMGGTQYF. Complete variable domain (other parts from reference TRBV28 and TRBJ2-3): DVKVTQSSRYLVKRTGEKVFLECVQDMDHENMFWYRQDPGLGLRLIYFSYDVKMKEKGDIPEGYSVSREKKERFSLILESASTNQTSMYLCASRLGTSGRMGGTQYFGPGTRLTVL.

This chain joins TRBV20-1 and TRBJ2-1, with TRBD2 matching over 10 bases. This CDR3 spans 14 amino acids. Germline V gene sequence: CDR1 DFQATT, CDR2 SNEGSKA (reference sequence). With 4 bases clipped from V and 7 bases from J, the junction kept 7 bases outside the gene matches. CDR3 in DNA: TGCAGTGCTAAGATAGCGGGGGGCCGGAATGAGCAGTTCTTC. Amino acid sequence: CSAKIAGGRNEQFF.

The sample holds a few counts of this clonotype. The chain combines TRBV5-5 with TRBJ2-1; perhaps D is TRBD1 or TRBD2 (5 bases each). V lost 7 bases, J lost 3 bases, and 26 bases lay in between. Germline CDR1 and CDR2: SGHKS and YYEKEE (reference sequence). The CDR3 runs to 18 residues. CDR3 region: CASSRWGYRQTFYNEQFF. CDR3 in DNA: TGTGCCAGCTCACGGTGGGGGTATAGACAGACATTCTACAATGAGCAGTTCTTC.

This rearrangement joins TRBV6-5 to TRBJ1-4; a weak D match, TRBD1 (6 bases). This CDR3 contains 17 residues. The ends were cut back, 0 bases at V and 2 bases at J, with 13 bases in the middle. The germline V gene has CDR1 MNHEY and CDR2 SVGAGI. The CDR3 loop is CASSYSARGATNEKLFF. CDR3 nucleotides: TGTGCCAGCAGTTACTCTGCCCGGGGGGCGACTAATGAAAAACTGTTTTTT.

This clonotype was seen more than once but under ten times. V is TRBV12-3 or TRBV12-4 and J is TRBJ1-2; tentative D call: TRBD1 (5 bases). V was shortened by 3 bases and J by 7 bases, with 15 bases between the two germline ends. This CDR3 is 14 amino acids long. The CDR3 region is CASSLEGPARGYTF. CDR3 bases: TGTGCCAGCAGTTTGGAGGGACCGGCTCGTGGCTACACCTTC.

This clonotype appeared many times. The chain has TRBV29-1 and TRBJ2-1; TRBD1 might be the D (6 bases). V lost 4 bases and J lost 2, with 9 bases in between. Germline CDR1 is SQVTM and CDR2 is ANQGSEA. The CDR3 sequence is 13 residues long. The CDR3 loop is CSVVGGTYNEQFF. The CDR3 DNA reads as TGCAGCGTTGTAGGGGGAACCTACAATGAGCAGTTCTTC.

This clonotype was counted only a few times. The genes are TRBV19 and TRBJ2-7, with D hard to call. V dropped 6 bases and J dropped 0 bases, with 9 bases sitting between them. The germline V gene encodes CDR1 LNHDA and CDR2 SQIVND (reference sequence). The CDR3 loop spans 13 amino acids. CDR3 sequence: CASRLANSYEQYF. The CDR3 bases are TGTGCCAGTAGATTAGCCAACTCCTACGAGCAGTACTTC.

In its sample, this clonotype was seen a few times. The rearrangement links TRBV20-1 to TRBJ1-2; TRBD1 agrees at 10 bases. The V segment lost 0 bases and the J segment 4 bases; nucleotides outside the gene matches: 5. The CDR3 length is 15 residues. Germline values: CDR1 DFQATT, CDR2 SNEGSKA (reference sequence). As DNA, the CDR3 is TGCAGTGCTAGAGATAGACAGGGGGCTCTCTATGGCTACACCTTC. Translated, it gives CSARDRQGALYGYTF.

The chain recombines TRBV25-1 with TRBJ2-3; TRBD2 aligns across 7 bases. V gave up 8 bases and J gave up 3 bases; unmatched junction bases: 11. From germline, CDR1 is MGHDK and CDR2 SYGVNS. The CDR3 sequence is 15 residues long. The CDR3 region is CASQSAEGGTDTQYF. In nucleotides, the CDR3 is TGTGCCAGCCAATCCGCGGAGGGAGGGACAGATACGCAGTATTTT.

As regards this clonotype: Because the CDR3 is missing its conserved closing phenylalanine or tryptophan, this is likely a read error. Here the CDR3 reads CASSLGLLNTGELFV. The DNA of the CDR3 is TGTGCCAGCAGCCTGGGACTACTTAACACCGGGGAGCTGTTTGTT. V gene TRBV7-2 combines with J gene TRBJ2-2; 7 positions match TRBD2. The length of the CDR3 is 15 residues. Trimming removed 5 bases from V and 2 bases from J; junction bases left unmatched: 5. Germline V lookup: CDR1 SGHTA, CDR2 FQGNSA.

This clonotype was picked up a small number of times. The rearrangement joins TRBV6-5 to TRBJ2-4; 8 bases fit TRBD1. V trimming: 5 bases; J trimming: 6 bases; junction bases outside the gene matches: 6. The germline V gene encodes CDR1 MNHEY and CDR2 SVGAGI. This CDR3 region has 14 residues. The CDR3 spells CASSEAGGPNIQYF. The CDR3 bases are TGTGCCAGCAGTGAGGCAGGGGGCCCAAACATTCAGTACTTC.

The CDR3 DNA reads as TGTGCCATCAGTGATTGGCGGGAGGTAGTATACGAGCAGTACTTC. Its protein product is CAISDWREVVYEQYF. The V gene is TRBV10-3, the J gene TRBJ2-7; 8 bases are a match to TRBD2. The CDR3 loop spans 15 amino acids. V was pared by 3 bases and J by 4 bases, with 8 bases of the junction left unmatched. CDR1 is ENHRY and CDR2 is SYGVKD in the germline V gene.

This clonotype occurred once. The chain uses TRBV20-1 and TRBJ2-5, with 8 nucleotides matching TRBD2. Germline assignment: CDR1 DFQATT and CDR2 SNEGSKA (reference sequence). The CDR3 is 14 amino acids. The V and J ends lost 0 bases and 7 bases, in that order; junction bases with no gene match: 7. The CDR3 here is CSARDQRGGLTQYF. CDR3 nucleotide sequence: TGCAGTGCTAGAGATCAGCGCGGGGGGTTGACCCAGTACTTC.

With respect to this clonotype: A read error may explain this, as a much larger clone is one base away. Here the CDR3 omits its conserved ending phenylalanine or tryptophan, so a read error is the likely source. The rearrangement uses TRBV7-9 and TRBJ2-3; the match to TRBD2 covers 11 bases. There are 14 residues in the CDR3. With 1 base clipped from V and 6 bases from J, the junction kept 0 bases outside the gene matches. Germline assignment: CDR1 SEHNR and CDR2 FQNEAQ (reference sequence). CDR3 sequence reads: CASSLGTSGDTQYS. CDR3 nucleotides: TGTGCCAGCAGCTTAGGGACTAGCGGGGATACGCAGTATTCT.

V and J are TRBV29-1 and TRBJ2-4, with 7 bases lining up with TRBD2. The CDR3 extends over 12 amino acids. V lost 7 bases to trimming and J lost 13 bases; unmatched junction nucleotides: 13. From germline, CDR1 is SQVTM and CDR2 ANQGSEA. The CDR3 coding sequence is TGCAGCGGGAGGGGAGGGGATGCCAAGCAGTACTTC. Amino acids: CSGRGGDAKQYF.

The CDR3 is CASSSRLPNTEAFF. The DNA for the CDR3 is TGCGCCAGCAGCTCACGCCTACCCAACACTGAAGCTTTCTTT. The gene calls are TRBV5-1 and TRBJ1-1; no definite D call. V dropped 3 bases and J dropped 2 bases, with 11 bases sitting between them. The length of the CDR3 is 14 residues. Germline CDR1 reads SGHRS; CDR2 reads YFSETQ.

This clonotype was detected only a few times. CDR3 DNA sequence: TGCAGATCTAGCGGGGGGCCGGGTGAGACCCAGTACTTC. It specifies CRSSGGPGETQYF. The chain uses TRBV20-1 and TRBJ2-7; 11 bases agree with TRBD2. The end of the DNA fits TRBJ2-5 better, so the J call may be wrong. Germline V gives CDR1 DFQATT, CDR2 SNEGSKA (reference sequence). This CDR3 spans 13 amino acids.

Ten or more counts support this clonotype. This chain uses TRBV6-1 with TRBJ2-7, with a weak D call TRBD1 (6 bases). The CDR3 runs to 13 residues. CDR1 is MNHNS, CDR2 SASEGT, per germline. V was pared by 4 bases and J by 5 bases, with 12 bases between. The CDR3 DNA reads TGTGCCAGCAGTGCAGGACAGAGCAACGAGCAGTACTTC. This gives the protein CASSAGQSNEQYF.

With respect to this clonotype: A much larger clone lies a single base off, so this may be a read error. The gene calls are TRBV14 and TRBJ2-5, with TRBD2 matching over 9 bases. The CDR3 has 14 residues. V trimming: 4 bases; J trimming: 11 bases; junction bases outside the gene matches: 11. Per germline, CDR1 SGHDN and CDR2 FVKESK. The CDR3: CASSLLAGYNEQYF. The CDR3 DNA sequence: TGTGCCAGCAGCCTCCTAGCGGGGTACAATGAGCAGTACTTC.

Concerning this clonotype: This may be a read error: a much more frequent sequence differs by one nucleotide. The genes are TRBV7-6 and TRBJ2-1; 10 bases are a match to TRBD2. The CDR3 length is 16 residues. Germline V gives CDR1 SGHVS, CDR2 FNYEAQ. CDR3 region: CASSGERGGGNNGQFF. The DNA for the CDR3 is TGTGCCAGCAGCGGAGAGCGGGGGGGCGGTAACAATGGGCAGTTCTTC.

CDR3 region: CSVEEAEASYEQYF. In DNA form, the CDR3 reads TGCAGCGTTGAAGAAGCAGAGGCCTCCTACGAGCAGTACTTC. The genes are TRBV29-1 and TRBJ2-7, with D unclear. The CDR3 has 14 residues. With 0 bases removed from V and 0 bases from J, the gap between germline ends came to 9 bases. Germline loops: CDR1 SQVTM, CDR2 ANQGSEA.

This chain connects TRBV10-3 to TRBJ1-4; D unresolved. CDR1 ENHRY and CDR2 SYGVKD come from the germline V gene. The CDR3 spans 14 residues. Trimming stripped 6 bases from V and 7 bases from J, with 15 bases between. Here the CDR3 reads CAISPRGDGEKLFF. In DNA, the CDR3 is TGTGCCATCAGCCCTCGTGGGGATGGTGAAAAACTGTTTTTT.

This clonotype turned up a few times. This sequence joins TRBV20-1 and TRBJ2-5; weak D call: TRBD1 (6 bases). Trimming removed 1 base at V and 5 bases at J, with 14 bases between. The length of the CDR3 is 14 residues. Germline CDR1 is DFQATT and CDR2 is SNEGSKA (reference sequence). The CDR3 DNA reads TGCAGTGCTAGAGTGAGGGCTACAGGGGAGACCCAGTACTTC. Translating it yields CSARVRATGETQYF.

V is TRBV5-4 and J is TRBJ2-4; 10 bases agree with TRBD1. Judging by the DNA end, TRBJ2-7 fits better; the J call may be wrong. This CDR3 is 15 amino acids long. Looked up from germline, CDR1 is SGHNT and CDR2 is YYREEE (reference sequence). The CDR3 sequence is CASSLGQGAFYEQYF. The CDR3 DNA follows: TGTGCCAGCAGCTTGGGACAGGGGGCATTCTACGAGCAGTACTTC.